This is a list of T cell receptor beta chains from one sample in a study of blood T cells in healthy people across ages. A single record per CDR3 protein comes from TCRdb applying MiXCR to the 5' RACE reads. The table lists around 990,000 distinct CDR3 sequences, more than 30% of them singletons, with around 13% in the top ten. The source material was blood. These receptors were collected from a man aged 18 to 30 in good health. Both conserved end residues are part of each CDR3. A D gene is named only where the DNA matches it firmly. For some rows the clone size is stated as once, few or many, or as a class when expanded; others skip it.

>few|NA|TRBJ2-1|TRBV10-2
CASTEPDRPYNEQFF
TGCGCCAGCACCGAACCGGACCGTCCTTACAATGAGCAGTTCTTC
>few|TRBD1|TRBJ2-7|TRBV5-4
CVSSSGQGSSEQYF
TGTGTCAGCAGCTCAGGACAGGGTAGTAGCGAGCAGTACTTC
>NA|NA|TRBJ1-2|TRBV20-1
CSARDQEKCTF
TGCAGTGCTAGAGATCAGGAAAAATGCACCTTC
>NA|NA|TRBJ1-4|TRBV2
CASSDGVTTNEKLFF
TGTGCCAGCAGTGACGGAGTTACGACTAATGAAAAACTGTTTTTT
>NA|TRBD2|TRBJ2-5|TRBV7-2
CASSPNRLADEQYF
TGTGCCAGCAGTCCGAACCGACTAGCCGATGAGCAGTACTTC
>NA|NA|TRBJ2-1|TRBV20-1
CSAYVVGGPSYNEQFF
TGCAGTGCGTATGTGGTAGGCGGACCCTCCTACAATGAGCAGTTCTTC
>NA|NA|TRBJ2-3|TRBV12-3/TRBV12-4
CASSLGRVTQYF
TGTGCCAGCAGTTTGGGTCGGGTTACGCAGTATTTT
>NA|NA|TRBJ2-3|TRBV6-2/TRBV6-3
CASSYILSTDTQYF
TGTGCCAGCAGTTACATTCTGAGCACAGATACGCAGTATTTT
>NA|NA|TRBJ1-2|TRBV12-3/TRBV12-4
CASSFLGEFHYGYTF
TGTGCCAGCAGTTTTCTAGGGGAGTTCCACTATGGCTACACCTTC
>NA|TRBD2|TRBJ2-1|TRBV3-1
CASSQAGGRVNEQFF
TGTGCCAGCAGCCAAGCGGGGGGGCGTGTTAATGAGCAGTTCTTC
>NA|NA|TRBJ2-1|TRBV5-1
CASSPLAPNEQFF
TGCGCCAGCAGCCCACTAGCCCCCAATGAGCAGTTCTTC
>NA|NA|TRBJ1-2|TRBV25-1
CASSGRDRNYGYTF
TGTGCCAGCAGTGGCCGGGACCGAAACTATGGCTACACCTTC
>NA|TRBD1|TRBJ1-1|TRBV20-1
CSASQNQGVNTEAFF
TGCAGTGCTAGTCAGAACCAGGGGGTGAACACTGAAGCTTTCTTT
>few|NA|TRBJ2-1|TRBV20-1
CSAIVGAPGEQFF
TGCAGTGCCATAGTAGGGGCGCCGGGTGAGCAGTTCTTC
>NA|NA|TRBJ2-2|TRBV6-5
CASRLLGAGNTGELFF
TGTGCCAGCAGGCTTTTGGGCGCGGGGAACACCGGGGAGCTGTTTTTT
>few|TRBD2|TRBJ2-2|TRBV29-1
CSGRTGGWNTGELFF
TGCAGCGGGCGGACGGGAGGGTGGAACACCGGGGAGCTGTTTTTT
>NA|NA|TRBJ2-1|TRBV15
CATSRETGLSLGQFF
TGTGCCACCAGCAGAGAAACAGGACTGTCATTGGGGCAGTTCTTC
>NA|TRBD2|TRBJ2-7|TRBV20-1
CSAEGLAHYEQYF
TGCAGTGCTGAAGGACTAGCGCACTACGAGCAGTACTTC
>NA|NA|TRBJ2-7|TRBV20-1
CSAVRAIGDEQYF
TGCAGTGCTGTCCGGGCCATAGGCGACGAGCAGTACTTC
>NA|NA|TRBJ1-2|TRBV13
CASSLDEGVRLNYGYTF
TGTGCCAGCAGCTTAGACGAGGGGGTCCGACTTAACTATGGCTACACCTTC
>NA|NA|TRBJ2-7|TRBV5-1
CASSLRGGLDEQYF
TGCGCCAGCAGCTTGCGTGGCGGATTGGACGAGCAGTACTTC
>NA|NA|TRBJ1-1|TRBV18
CASSPLKGNTEAFF
TGTGCCAGCTCACCCTTGAAGGGAAACACTGAAGCTTTCTTT
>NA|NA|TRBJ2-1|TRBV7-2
CASSRTYEQFF
TGTGCCAGCAGCCGGACTTACGAGCAGTTCTTC
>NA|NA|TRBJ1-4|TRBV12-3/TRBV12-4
CASSFEVNEKLFF
TGTGCCAGCAGTTTTGAGGTTAATGAAAAACTGTTTTTT
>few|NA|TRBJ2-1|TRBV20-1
CSAEPLNDNEQFF
TGCAGTGCGGAACCGCTAAACGACAATGAGCAGTTCTTC
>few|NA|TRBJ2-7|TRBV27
CASSLGGLISYEQYF
TGTGCCAGCAGTTTAGGAGGGTTAATCTCCTACGAGCAGTACTTC
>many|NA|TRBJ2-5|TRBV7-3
CASSLNGGQETQYF
TGTGCCAGCAGCTTAAACGGCGGTCAAGAGACCCAGTACTTC
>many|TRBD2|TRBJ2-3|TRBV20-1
CSAGTSGGADTQYF
TGCAGTGCCGGGACTAGCGGGGGAGCAGATACGCAGTATTTT